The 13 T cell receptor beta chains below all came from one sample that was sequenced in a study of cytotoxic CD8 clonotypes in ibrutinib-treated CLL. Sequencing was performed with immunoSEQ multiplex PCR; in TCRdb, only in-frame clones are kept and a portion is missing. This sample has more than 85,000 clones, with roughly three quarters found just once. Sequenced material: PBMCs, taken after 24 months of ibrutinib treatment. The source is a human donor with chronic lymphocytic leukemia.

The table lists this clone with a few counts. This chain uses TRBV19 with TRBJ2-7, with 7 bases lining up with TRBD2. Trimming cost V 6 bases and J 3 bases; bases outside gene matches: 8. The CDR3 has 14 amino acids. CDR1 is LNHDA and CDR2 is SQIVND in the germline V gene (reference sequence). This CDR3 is CASSGIAGRYEQYF. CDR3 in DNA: TGTGCCAGTAGCGGGATAGCGGGCCGCTACGAGCAGTACTTC. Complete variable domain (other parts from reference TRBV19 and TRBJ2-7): DGGITQSPKYLFRKEGQNVTLSCEQNLNHDAMYWYRQDPGQGLRLIYYSQIVNDFQKGDIAEGYSVSREKKESFPLTVTSAQKNPTAFYLCASSGIAGRYEQYFGPGTRLTVT.

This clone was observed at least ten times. The CDR3 DNA is TGCGCCAGCAGACACACAGGGGGGACTGAAGCTTTCTTT. Translation gives CASRHTGGTEAFF. This chain uses TRBV5-1 with TRBJ1-1, with 8 positions matching TRBD1. Germline assignment: CDR1 SGHRS and CDR2 YFSETQ. The CDR3 runs to 13 residues. V was clipped by 5 bases and J by 5 bases; unmatched bases: 5.

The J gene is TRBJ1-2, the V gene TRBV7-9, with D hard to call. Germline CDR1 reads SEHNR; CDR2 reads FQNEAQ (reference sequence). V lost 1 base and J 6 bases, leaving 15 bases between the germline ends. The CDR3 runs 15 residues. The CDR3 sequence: CASSLEIPGRDGYTF. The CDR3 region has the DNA TGTGCCAGCAGCTTAGAAATACCGGGGAGGGATGGCTACACCTTC.

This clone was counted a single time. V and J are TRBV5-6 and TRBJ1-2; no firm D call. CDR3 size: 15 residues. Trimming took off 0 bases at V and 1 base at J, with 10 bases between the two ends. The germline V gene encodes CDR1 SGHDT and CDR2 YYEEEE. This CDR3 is CASSLAGTVNYGYTF. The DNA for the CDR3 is TGTGCCAGCAGCTTGGCCGGAACAGTTAACTATGGCTACACCTTC.

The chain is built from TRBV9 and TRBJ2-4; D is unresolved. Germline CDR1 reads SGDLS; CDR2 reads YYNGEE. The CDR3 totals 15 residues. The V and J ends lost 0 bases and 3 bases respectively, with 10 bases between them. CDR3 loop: CASSVGGNSKNIQYF. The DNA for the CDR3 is TGTGCCAGCAGCGTAGGGGGTAATAGCAAAAACATTCAGTACTTC.

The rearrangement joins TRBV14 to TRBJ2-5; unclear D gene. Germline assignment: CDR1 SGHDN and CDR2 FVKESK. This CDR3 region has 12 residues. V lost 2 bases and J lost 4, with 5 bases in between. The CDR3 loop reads CASSQRRETQYF. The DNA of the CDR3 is TGTGCCAGCAGCCAACGAAGAGAGACCCAGTACTTC. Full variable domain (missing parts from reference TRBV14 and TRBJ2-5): EAGVTQFPSHSVIEKGQTVTLRCDPISGHDNLYWYRRVMGKEIKFLLHFVKESKQDESGMPNNRFLAERTGGTYSTLKVQPAELEDSGVYFCASSQRRETQYFGPGTRLLVL.

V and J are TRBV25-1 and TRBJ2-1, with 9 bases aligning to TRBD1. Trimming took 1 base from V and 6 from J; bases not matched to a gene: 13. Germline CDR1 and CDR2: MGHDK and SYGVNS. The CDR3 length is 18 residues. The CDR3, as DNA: TGTGCCAGCAGTGAATGGGGTAGCCGGGACAGGGTTGGCAATGAGCAGTTCTTC. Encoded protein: CASSEWGSRDRVGNEQFF.

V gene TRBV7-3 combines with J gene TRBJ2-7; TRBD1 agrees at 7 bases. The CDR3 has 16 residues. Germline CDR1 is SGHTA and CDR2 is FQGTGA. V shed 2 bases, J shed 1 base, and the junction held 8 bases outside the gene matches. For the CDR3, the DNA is TGTGCCAGCAGCTTAGGCTCGACAGGGCCTTCCTACGAGCAGTACTTC. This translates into CASSLGSTGPSYEQYF.

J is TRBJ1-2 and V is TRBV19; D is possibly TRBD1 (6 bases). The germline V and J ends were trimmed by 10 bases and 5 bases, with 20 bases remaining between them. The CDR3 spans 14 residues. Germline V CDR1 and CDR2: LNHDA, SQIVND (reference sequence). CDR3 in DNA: TGTGCCACCGACTCCTCTACAGGGTTGTATGGCTACACCTTC. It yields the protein CATDSSTGLYGYTF.

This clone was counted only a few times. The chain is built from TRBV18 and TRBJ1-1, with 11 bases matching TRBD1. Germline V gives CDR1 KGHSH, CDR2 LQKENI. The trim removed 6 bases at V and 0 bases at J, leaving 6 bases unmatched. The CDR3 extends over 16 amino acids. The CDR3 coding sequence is TGTGCCAGCTCTCTCGGACAGGGGGCCGTGAACACTGAAGCTTTCTTT. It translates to CASSLGQGAVNTEAFF.

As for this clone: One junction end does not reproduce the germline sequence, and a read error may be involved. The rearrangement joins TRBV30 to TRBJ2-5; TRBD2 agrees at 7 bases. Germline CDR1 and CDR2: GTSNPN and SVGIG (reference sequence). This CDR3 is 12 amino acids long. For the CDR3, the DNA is TGTGCCTGGAGTGTACAAGGGCGGGGGTTTAACTTC. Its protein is CAWSVQGRGFNF.

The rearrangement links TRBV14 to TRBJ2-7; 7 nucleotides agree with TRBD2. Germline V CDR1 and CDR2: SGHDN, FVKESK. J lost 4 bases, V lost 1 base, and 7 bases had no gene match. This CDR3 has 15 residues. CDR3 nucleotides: TGTGCCAGCAGCCAAGCCGGGCTAGCGGTTTACGAGCAGTACTTC. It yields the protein CASSQAGLAVYEQYF.

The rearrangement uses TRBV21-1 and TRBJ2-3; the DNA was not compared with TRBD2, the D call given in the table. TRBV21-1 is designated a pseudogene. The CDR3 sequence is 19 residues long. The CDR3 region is CASSKAHPPTSGSTDTQYF. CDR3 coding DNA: TGTGCCAGCAGCAAAGCCCACCCGCCGACTAGCGGTAGCACAGATACGCAGTATTTT.